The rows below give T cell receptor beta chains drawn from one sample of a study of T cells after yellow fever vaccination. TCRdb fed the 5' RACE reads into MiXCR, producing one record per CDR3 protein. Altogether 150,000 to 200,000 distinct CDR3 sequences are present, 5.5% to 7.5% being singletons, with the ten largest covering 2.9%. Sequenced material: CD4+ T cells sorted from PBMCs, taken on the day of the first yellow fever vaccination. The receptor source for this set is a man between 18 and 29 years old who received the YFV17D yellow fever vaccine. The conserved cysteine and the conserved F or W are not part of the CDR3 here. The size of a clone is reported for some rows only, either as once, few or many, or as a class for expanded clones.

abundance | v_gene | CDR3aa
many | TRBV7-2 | ASSLAVYNEQF
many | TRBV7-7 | ASSRDSNTEAF
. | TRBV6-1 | ASRTLGGDTGELF
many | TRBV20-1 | SALKQGSMGQPQH
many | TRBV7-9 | ASGREGEQF
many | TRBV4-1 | ASSQRGEASPLTDTQY
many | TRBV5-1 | ASGENGYT
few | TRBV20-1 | SARDRGRGNQPQH
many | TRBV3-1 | ASKEGTGYYEQY
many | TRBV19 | ASSREQGYEQY
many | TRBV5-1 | ASSADFYNEQF
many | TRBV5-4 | ASSSQSRGGGGELF
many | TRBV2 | ASKPGEVGEQY
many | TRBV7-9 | ASTPLGANYGYT
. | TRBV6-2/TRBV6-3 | ASSHRDGGQPQH
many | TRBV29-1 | SVERGSWSNGYT
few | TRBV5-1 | ASRTQPNTEAF
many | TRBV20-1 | SAHPRGEEY
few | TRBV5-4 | ASSSSLAGVIYNEQF
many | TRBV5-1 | ASTDPSGGPGKTQY
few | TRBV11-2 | ASSFLANEQF
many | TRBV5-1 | ASSSVSLAGANVLT
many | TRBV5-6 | ASSFKQGGETQY
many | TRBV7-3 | ASSLIGGHTGELF
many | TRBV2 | ASSVDFGQGSF
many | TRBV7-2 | ASRPLVDTQY
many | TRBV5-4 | ASRLRLAGGEETQY
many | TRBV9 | ASSWGQLDSPLH
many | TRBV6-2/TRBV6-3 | ASSPGGGITDTQY
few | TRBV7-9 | ASSRYRARGTEAF
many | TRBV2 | ASSEGRSTDTQY
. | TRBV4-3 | ASSQDRTAGYTDTQY
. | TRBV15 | ATSRDPTGYGYT